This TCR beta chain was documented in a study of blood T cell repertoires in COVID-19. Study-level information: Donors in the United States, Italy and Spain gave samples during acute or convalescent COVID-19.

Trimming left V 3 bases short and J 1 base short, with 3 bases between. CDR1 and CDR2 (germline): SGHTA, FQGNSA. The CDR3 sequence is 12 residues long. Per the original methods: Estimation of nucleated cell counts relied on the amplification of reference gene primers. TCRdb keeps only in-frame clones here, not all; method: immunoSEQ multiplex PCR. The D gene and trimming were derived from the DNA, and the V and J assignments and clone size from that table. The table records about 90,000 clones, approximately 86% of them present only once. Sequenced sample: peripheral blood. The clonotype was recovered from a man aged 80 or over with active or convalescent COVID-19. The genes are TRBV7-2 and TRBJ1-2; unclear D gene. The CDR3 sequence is CASSFSNYGYTF. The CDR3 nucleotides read TGTGCCAGCAGCTTTAGTAACTATGGCTACACCTTC.